This TCR beta chain came from a study of T cell responses to AZD1222 COVID-19 vaccine. Note on this clone: The antigen remains unidentified.

The study's findings and limits: There were mostly white British donors and more females than males, and clonal diversity was possibly underestimated. Unmutated regions of variants are reportedly targeted by nearly half of spike-specific TCRs. There were repertoire samples only from the period after the peak T cell response. Baseline seropositives among AZD1222 recipients totaled only 5 to 7.

The table came from immunoSEQ multiplex PCR; TCRdb's copy has only in-frame clones and leaves some out. The sample has roughly 70,000 clones, 80% seen once. Germline V gene data show CDR1 as LNHDA and CDR2 as SQIVND (reference sequence). Unmatched junction bases numbered 8, after V lost 6 bases and J lost 4 bases. The CDR3 is 14 amino acids. The sample here was peripheral blood, taken 28 days after the second AZD1222 dose. V is TRBV19 and J is TRBJ2-7; TRBD2 aligns across 8 bases. The TCR comes from an adult who received the AZD1222 COVID-19 vaccine. DNA for the CDR3: TGTGCCAGTAGATCTCTCGCGGGGGGTTACGAGCAGTACTTC. Translation: CASRSLAGGYEQYF.